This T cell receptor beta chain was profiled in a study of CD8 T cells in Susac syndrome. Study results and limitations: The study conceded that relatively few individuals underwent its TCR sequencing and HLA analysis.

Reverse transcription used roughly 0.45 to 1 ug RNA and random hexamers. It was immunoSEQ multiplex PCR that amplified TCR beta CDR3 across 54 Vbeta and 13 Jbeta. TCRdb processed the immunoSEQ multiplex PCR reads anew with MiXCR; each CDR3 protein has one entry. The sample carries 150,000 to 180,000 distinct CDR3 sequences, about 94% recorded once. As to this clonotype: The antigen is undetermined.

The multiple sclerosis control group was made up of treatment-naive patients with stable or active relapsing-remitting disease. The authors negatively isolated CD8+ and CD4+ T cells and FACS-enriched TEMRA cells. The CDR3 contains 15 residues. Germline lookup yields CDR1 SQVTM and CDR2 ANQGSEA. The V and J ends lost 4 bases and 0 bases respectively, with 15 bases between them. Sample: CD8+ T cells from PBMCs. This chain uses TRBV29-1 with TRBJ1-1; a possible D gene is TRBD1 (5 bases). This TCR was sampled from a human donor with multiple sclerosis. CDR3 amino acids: CSVVKGTPMNTEAFF. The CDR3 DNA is TGCAGCGTTGTGAAGGGGACCCCCATGAACACTGAAGCTTTCTTT.